Detailed here is one T cell receptor (beta chain). What it recognizes is unknown. The sort gate was single viable CD3+CD4+CD8-CD45RO+ cells for memory CD4+ T cells. The sample comes from a study of memory CD4+ T cells and cytomegalovirus serostatus. Study-wide results and caveats: The CMV-associated TCR signature appears largely within the CD4+ memory repertoire. A US-trained random forest predicted CMV serostatus with median AUC around 0.93.

The CDR3 contains 14 residues. The germline CDR1 and CDR2 sequences are SGHRS and YFSETQ. J was trimmed by 2 bases and V by 3 bases; bases with no gene match: 4. Measured with immunoSEQ multiplex PCR; TCRdb has only the in-frame clones, and not every one. This table holds some 48,000 clones, about 77% found once. The chain carries TRBV5-1 and TRBJ1-2; 7 bases are a match to TRBD1. This clonotype was obtained from an adult in good health and CMV-seronegative. Sequenced: memory CD4+ T cells from blood. This CDR3 reads CASSSAGQNYGYTF. In DNA form, the CDR3 reads TGCGCCAGCAGCTCCGCGGGACAGAACTATGGCTACACCTTC.